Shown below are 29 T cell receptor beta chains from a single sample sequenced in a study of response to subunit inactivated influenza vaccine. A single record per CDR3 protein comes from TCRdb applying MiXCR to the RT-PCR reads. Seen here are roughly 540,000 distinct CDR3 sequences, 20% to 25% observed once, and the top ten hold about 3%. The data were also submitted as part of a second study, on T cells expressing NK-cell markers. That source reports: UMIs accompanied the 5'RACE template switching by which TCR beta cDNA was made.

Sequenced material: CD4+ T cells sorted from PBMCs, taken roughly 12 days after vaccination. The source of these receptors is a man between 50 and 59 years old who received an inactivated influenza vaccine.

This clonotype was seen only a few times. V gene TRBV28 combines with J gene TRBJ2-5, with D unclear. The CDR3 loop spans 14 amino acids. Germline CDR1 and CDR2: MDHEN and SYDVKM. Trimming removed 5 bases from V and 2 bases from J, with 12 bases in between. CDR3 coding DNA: TGTGCCAGCAGTCCCACAGCCTTTCAAGAGACCCAGTACTTC. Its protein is CASSPTAFQETQYF.

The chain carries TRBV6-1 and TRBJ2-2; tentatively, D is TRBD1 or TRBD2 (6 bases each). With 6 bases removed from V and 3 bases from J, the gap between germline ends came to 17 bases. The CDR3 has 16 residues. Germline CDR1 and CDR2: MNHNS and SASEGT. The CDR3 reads CASSTRGQTHTGELFF. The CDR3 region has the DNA TGTGCCAGCAGCACCCGGGGGCAGACCCACACCGGGGAGCTGTTTTTT.

This CDR3 reads CASSAERDTHQPQHF. The DNA for the CDR3 is TGTGCCAGCAGTGCTGAACGGGACACCCATCAGCCCCAGCATTTT. This sequence joins TRBV2 and TRBJ1-5, with TRBD1 as a possible D gene (6 bases). The CDR3 length is 15 residues. The V gene lost 4 bases and the J gene lost 5 bases, with 15 bases spanning the gap. The germline V gene encodes CDR1 SNHLY and CDR2 FYNNEI.

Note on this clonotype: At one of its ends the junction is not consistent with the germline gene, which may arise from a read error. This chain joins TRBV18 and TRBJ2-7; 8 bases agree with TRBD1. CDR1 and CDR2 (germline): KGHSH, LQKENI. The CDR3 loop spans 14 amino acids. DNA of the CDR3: TGTTCCAGCTCACCCGGACAGGGTCTGAGCGAGCAGTACTTC. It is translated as CSSSPGQGLSEQYF.

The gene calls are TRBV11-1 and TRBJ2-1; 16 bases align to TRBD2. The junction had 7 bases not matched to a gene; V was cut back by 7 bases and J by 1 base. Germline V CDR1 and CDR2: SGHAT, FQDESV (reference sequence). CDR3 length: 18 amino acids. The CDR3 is CASTGTSGRANSYNEQFF. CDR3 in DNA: TGTGCCAGCACCGGGACTAGCGGGAGGGCCAATTCCTACAATGAGCAGTTCTTC.

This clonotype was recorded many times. The CDR3 DNA reads as TGTGCCAGCAGCCAAGATCCGAGACTAGCGCCCGTAGGGGCCGGGGAGCTGTTTTTT. Protein product: CASSQDPRLAPVGAGELFF. The chain recombines TRBV14 with TRBJ2-2; 8 bases are shared with TRBD2. This CDR3 contains 19 residues. Germline trimming cut 0 bases from V and 6 bases from J; bases unmatched to any gene: 15. Germline V lookup: CDR1 SGHDN, CDR2 FVKESK.

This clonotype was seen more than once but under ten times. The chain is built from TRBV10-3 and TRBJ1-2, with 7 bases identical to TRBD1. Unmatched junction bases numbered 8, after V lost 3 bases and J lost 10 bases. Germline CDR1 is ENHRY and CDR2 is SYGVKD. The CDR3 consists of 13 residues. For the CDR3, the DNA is TGTGCCATCAGTGATAAAACAGGGGTAGCCTACACCTTC. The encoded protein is CAISDKTGVAYTF.

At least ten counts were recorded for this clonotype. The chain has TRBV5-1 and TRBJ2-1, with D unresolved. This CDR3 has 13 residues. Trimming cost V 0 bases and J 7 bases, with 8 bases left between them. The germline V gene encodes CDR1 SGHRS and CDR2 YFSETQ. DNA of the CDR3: TGCGCCAGCAGCTTGGTTTTAGGAAATGAGCAGTTCTTC. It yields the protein CASSLVLGNEQFF.

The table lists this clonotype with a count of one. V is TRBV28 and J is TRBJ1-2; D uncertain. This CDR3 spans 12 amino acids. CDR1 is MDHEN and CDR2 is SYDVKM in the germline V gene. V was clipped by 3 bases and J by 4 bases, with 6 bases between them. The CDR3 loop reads CASSFKGYGYTF. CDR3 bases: TGTGCCAGCAGTTTTAAGGGCTATGGCTACACCTTC.

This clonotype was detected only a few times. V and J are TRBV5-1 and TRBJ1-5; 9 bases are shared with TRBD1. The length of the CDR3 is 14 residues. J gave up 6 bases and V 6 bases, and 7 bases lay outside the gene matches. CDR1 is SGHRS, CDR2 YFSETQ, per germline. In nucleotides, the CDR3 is TGCGCCAGCAAAGAGGCGACAGGGGGTCAGCCCCAGCATTTT. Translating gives CASKEATGGQPQHF.

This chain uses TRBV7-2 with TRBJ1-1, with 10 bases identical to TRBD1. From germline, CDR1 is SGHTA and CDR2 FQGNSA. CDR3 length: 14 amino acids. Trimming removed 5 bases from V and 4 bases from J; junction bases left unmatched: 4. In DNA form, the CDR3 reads TGTGCCAGCAGCATGAGACAGGGGGCCACTGAAGCTTTCTTT. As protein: CASSMRQGATEAFF.

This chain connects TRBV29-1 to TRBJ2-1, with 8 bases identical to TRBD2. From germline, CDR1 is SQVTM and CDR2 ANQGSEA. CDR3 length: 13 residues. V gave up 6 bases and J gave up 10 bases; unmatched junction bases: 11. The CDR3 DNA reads TGCAGCGTGAGCGGGAGTAGGGATTCAGAGCAGTTCTTC. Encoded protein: CSVSGSRDSEQFF.

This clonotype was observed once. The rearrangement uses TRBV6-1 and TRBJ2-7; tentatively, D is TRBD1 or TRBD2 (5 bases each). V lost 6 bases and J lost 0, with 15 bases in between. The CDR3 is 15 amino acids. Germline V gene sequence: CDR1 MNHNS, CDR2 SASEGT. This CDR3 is CASSRTSRGSYEQYF. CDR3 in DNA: TGTGCCAGCAGCAGAACGTCGAGGGGCTCCTACGAGCAGTACTTC.

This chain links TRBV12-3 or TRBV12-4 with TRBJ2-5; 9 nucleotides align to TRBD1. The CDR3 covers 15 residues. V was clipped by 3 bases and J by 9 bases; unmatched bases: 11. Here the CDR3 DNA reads TGTGCCAGCAGTTTGGGGGGACAGGGACTTGGGGCCCAGTACTTC. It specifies CASSLGGQGLGAQYF.

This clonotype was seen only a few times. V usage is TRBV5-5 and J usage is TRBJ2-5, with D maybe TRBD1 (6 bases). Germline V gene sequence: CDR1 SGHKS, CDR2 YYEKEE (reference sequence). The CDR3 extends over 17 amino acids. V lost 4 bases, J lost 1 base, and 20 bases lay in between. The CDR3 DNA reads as TGTGCCAGCAGCCTCGGACAGTTTACATCGTCCCAAGAGACCCAGTACTTC. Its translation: CASSLGQFTSSQETQYF.

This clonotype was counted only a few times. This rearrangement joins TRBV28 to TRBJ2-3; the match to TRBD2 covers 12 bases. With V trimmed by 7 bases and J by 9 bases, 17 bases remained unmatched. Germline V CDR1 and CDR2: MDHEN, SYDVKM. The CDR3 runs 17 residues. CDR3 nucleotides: TGTGCCAGCATCTCTAATCCACCCGGACTAGCGGGACGCACGCAGTATTTT. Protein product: CASISNPPGLAGRTQYF.

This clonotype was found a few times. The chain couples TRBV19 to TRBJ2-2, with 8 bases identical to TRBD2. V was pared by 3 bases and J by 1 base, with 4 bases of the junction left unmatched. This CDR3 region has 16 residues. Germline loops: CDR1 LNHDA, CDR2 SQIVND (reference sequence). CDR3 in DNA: TGTGCCAGTAGTATCTCAGCGGGAGTGAACACCGGGGAGCTGTTTTTT. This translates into CASSISAGVNTGELFF. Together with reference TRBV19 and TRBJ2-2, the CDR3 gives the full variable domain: DGGITQSPKYLFRKEGQNVTLSCEQNLNHDAMYWYRQDPGQGLRLIYYSQIVNDFQKGDIAEGYSVSREKKESFPLTVTSAQKNPTAFYLCASSISAGVNTGELFFGEGSRLTVL.

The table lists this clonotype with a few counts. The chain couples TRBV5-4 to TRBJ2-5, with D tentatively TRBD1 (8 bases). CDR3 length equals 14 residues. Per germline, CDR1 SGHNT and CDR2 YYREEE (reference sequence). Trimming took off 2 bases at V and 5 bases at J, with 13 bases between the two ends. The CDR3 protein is CASSFPQGGETQYF. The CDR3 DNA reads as TGTGCCAGCAGCTTCCCACAGGGGGGGGAGACCCAGTACTTC.

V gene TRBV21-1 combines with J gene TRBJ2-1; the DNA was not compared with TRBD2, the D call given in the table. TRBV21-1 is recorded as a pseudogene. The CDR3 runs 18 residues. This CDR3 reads CASSKAFSSGGATNEQFF. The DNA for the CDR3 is TGTGCCAGCAGCAAAGCGTTCTCTAGCGGGGGGGCAACGAATGAGCAGTTCTTC.

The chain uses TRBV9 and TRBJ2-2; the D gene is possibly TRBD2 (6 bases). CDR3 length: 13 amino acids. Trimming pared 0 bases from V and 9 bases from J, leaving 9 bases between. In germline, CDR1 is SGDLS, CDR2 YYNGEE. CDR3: CASSVAGTRELFF. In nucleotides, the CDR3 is TGTGCCAGCAGCGTAGCCGGGACTCGGGAGCTGTTTTTT.

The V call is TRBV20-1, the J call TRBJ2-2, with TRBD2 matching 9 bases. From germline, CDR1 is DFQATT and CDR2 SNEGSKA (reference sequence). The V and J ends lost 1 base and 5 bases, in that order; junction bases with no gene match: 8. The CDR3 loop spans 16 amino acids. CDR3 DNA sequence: TGCAGTGCTAGAGGCGTAGCGGGAGATGGGACCGGGGAGCTGTTTTTT. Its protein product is CSARGVAGDGTGELFF.

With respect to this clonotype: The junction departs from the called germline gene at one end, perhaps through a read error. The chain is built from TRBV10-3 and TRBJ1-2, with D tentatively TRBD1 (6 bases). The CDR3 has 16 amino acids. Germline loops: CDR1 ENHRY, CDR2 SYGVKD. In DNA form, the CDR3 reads TGTGCCATCAAGGAGGGGCCGGTATCGGGGGGCGCTGGCCACACCTTC. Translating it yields CAIKEGPVSGGAGHTF.

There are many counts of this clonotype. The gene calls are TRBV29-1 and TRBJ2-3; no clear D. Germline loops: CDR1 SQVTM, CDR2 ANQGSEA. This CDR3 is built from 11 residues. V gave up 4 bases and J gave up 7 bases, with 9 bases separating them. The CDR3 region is CSVVTAYTQYF. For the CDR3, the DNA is TGCAGCGTTGTTACCGCATATACGCAGTATTTT.

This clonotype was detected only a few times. CDR3 protein: CASSQVQVGVGEQYF. Written as DNA, the CDR3 is TGCGCCAGCAGCCAAGTTCAGGTGGGGGTCGGGGAGCAGTACTTC. The chain couples TRBV4-1 to TRBJ2-7; D may correspond to TRBD1 or TRBD2 (5 bases each). V was trimmed by 1 base and J by 7 bases, leaving 17 bases between them. Germline V gene data show CDR1 as MGHRA and CDR2 as YSYEKL. This CDR3 contains 15 residues.

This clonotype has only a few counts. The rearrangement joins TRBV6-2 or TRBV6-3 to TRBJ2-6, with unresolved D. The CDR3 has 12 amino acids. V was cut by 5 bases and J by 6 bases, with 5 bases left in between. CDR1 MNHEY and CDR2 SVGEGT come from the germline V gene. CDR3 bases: TGTGCCAGCAGTCTACAGGCCAACGTCCTGACTTTC. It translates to CASSLQANVLTF.

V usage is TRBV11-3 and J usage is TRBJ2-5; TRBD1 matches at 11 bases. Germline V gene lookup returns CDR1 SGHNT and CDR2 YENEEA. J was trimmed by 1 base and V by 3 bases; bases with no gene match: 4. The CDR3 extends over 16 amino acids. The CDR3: CASSFSGTGGQETQYF. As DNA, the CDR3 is TGTGCCAGCAGCTTCTCCGGGACAGGGGGCCAAGAGACCCAGTACTTC.

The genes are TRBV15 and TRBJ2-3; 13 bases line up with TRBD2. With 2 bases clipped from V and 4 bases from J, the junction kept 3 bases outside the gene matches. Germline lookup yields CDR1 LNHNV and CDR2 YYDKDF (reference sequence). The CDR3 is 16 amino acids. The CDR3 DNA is TGTGCCACCAGCAGACAACTAGCGGGAGGGGCAGATACGCAGTATTTT. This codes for CATSRQLAGGADTQYF.

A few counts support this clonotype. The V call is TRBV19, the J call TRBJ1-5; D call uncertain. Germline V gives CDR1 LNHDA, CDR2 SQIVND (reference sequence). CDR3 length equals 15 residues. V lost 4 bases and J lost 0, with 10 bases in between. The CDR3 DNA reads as TGTGCCAGTAGTAGCGGGTTTTATAGCAATCAGCCCCAGCATTTT. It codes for CASSSGFYSNQPQHF.

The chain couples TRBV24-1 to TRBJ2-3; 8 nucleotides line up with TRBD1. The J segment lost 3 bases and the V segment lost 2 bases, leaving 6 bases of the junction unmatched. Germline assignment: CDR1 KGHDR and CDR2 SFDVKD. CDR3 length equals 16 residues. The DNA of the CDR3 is TGTGCCACCAGTGATTCGGGACAGGCGGGGACAGATACGCAGTATTTT. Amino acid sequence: CATSDSGQAGTDTQYF.